This entry lists 27 T cell receptor beta chains sequenced from one sample in a study of cytomegalovirus exposure and HLA in healthy donors. The PCR ran on 60 Vbeta and 13 Jbeta primers. This table comes from immunoSEQ multiplex PCR, and its TCRdb copy is limited to in-frame clones, with some not included. This sample has about 120,000 clones, with just over 15% found just once. Input material: PBMCs. Every receptor here comes from a woman under 30 in good health and CMV-seronegative.

This clone was observed a few times. The chain couples TRBV15 to TRBJ2-5; D possibly corresponds to TRBD1 (6 bases). CDR3 size: 15 residues. CDR1 LNHNV and CDR2 YYDKDF come from the germline V gene (reference sequence). V lost 0 bases and J lost 6, with 14 bases in between. CDR3 in DNA: TGTGCCACCAGCAGAGAGTCAGGGGTGGGGAAGACCCAGTACTTC. This gives the protein CATSRESGVGKTQYF.

This clone was observed a few times. The J gene is TRBJ2-7, the V gene TRBV19; TRBD1 matches at 12 bases. Germline CDR1 reads LNHDA; CDR2 reads SQIVND (reference sequence). The CDR3 contains 14 residues. V shed 6 bases, J shed 9 bases, and the junction held 9 bases outside the gene matches. This chain's CDR3 is CASRAGQGALTQYF. CDR3 DNA: TGTGCCAGTAGGGCGGGACAGGGGGCCTTGACGCAGTACTTC.

This clone has only a few counts. The gene calls are TRBV5-1 and TRBJ2-7; 8 bases agree with TRBD1. Germline V gene lookup returns CDR1 SGHRS and CDR2 YFSETQ. The V gene end was trimmed by 0 bases and the J gene end by 0 bases; junction bases not matched to a gene: 2. CDR3 length equals 15 residues. CDR3 in amino acids: CASSLGQGPSYEQYF. CDR3 coding DNA: TGCGCCAGCAGCTTGGGACAGGGGCCCTCCTACGAGCAGTACTTC.

This clone was seen a few times. The V and J genes are TRBV10-1 and TRBJ1-2; no clear D gene. The germline V gene encodes CDR1 WNHNN and CDR2 SYGVQD (reference sequence). V lost 6 bases to trimming and J lost 4 bases, with 9 bases between them. The CDR3 totals 12 residues. This CDR3 is CASSRPLYGYTF. The CDR3 nucleotides are TGCGCCAGCAGCCGTCCACTCTATGGCTACACCTTC.

The chain combines TRBV19 with TRBJ1-2; 8 bases are shared with TRBD1. CDR1 LNHDA and CDR2 SQIVND come from the germline V gene (reference sequence). V lost 4 bases and J lost 6; bases outside the gene matches: 10. CDR3 size: 15 residues. Here the CDR3 DNA reads TGTGCCAGTAGTAGCCCCCGGGACAGGAGAAATGGCTACACCTTC. This translates into CASSSPRDRRNGYTF.

This clone turned up a few times. This chain joins TRBV5-1 and TRBJ2-5; 7 bases are a match to TRBD1. V dropped 4 bases and J dropped 0; count of bases not matched to a gene: 9. This CDR3 region has 16 residues. Germline lookup yields CDR1 SGHRS and CDR2 YFSETQ. The CDR3 here is CASSPPGQRYQETQYF. The DNA for the CDR3 is TGCGCCAGCAGCCCCCCGGGACAGCGATACCAAGAGACCCAGTACTTC.

V gene TRBV13 combines with J gene TRBJ2-1, with D maybe TRBD2 (6 bases). V lost 9 bases to trimming and J lost 6 bases, with 18 bases between them. This CDR3 is built from 14 residues. Germline V gives CDR1 PRHDT, CDR2 FYEKMQ (reference sequence). The CDR3 is CASSREPPINEQFF. The CDR3 region has the DNA TGTGCCAGTTCTCGGGAGCCCCCAATCAATGAGCAGTTCTTC.

The CDR3 region is CASSVRAGGDLRNTGELFF. The CDR3 coding sequence is TGTGCCAGCAGCGTACGCGCAGGGGGCGATTTAAGGAACACCGGGGAGCTGTTTTTT. V is TRBV9 and J is TRBJ2-2, with 8 positions matching TRBD1. This CDR3 contains 19 residues. Germline trimming cut 1 base from V and 1 base from J; bases unmatched to any gene: 12. CDR1 is SGDLS, CDR2 YYNGEE, per germline.

On this clone itself: Other DNA sequences in this specimen translate into the identical CDR3. The chain couples TRBV15 to TRBJ2-7; TRBD1 matches 7 bases. Germline lookup yields CDR1 LNHNV and CDR2 YYDKDF (reference sequence). With 1 base clipped from V and 2 bases from J, the junction kept 2 bases outside the gene matches. The CDR3 loop spans 14 amino acids. The CDR3 DNA is TGTGCCACCAGCAGAGGGGACAGCCCCTACGAGCAGTACTTC. As protein: CATSRGDSPYEQYF.

This clone was seen only once. The rearrangement links TRBV27 to TRBJ2-5, with D maybe TRBD1 (6 bases). The CDR3 consists of 14 residues. The V end was cut by 6 bases, the J end by 4 bases, with 15 bases between. Germline V gene lookup returns CDR1 MNHEY and CDR2 SMNVEV (reference sequence). The CDR3 DNA is TGTGCCAGCAGCCGCACCGGGACACTAGAGACCCAGTACTTC. Its protein product is CASSRTGTLETQYF.

The rearrangement uses TRBV28 and TRBJ2-7, with D hard to call. CDR3 length equals 14 residues. V was pared by 3 bases and J by 7 bases, with 16 bases between. CDR1 and CDR2 from the germline V gene are MDHEN and SYDVKM. The CDR3 spells CASSFIGGMEEQYF. The CDR3 nucleotides read TGTGCCAGCAGTTTTATAGGTGGAATGGAGGAGCAGTACTTC.

This clone was recorded a few times. The CDR3: CASRGQIIKLNTEAFF. CDR3 coding DNA: TGTGCCAGCAGGGGACAGATAATAAAGCTGAACACTGAAGCTTTCTTT. The chain recombines TRBV2 with TRBJ1-1; 7 nucleotides agree with TRBD1. Germline V CDR1 and CDR2: SNHLY, FYNNEI. J lost 0 bases, V lost 6 bases, and 10 bases had no gene match. This CDR3 is 16 amino acids long.

The genes are TRBV6-5 and TRBJ2-5; 10 bases line up with TRBD2. The J call may be incorrect, as the DNA end agrees better with TRBJ2-7. Germline V gene sequence: CDR1 MNHEY, CDR2 SVGAGI. The CDR3 consists of 14 residues. CDR3 nucleotides: TGTGCCAGCAGCCCCAGCGGGAGGGGGTACGAGCAGTACTTC. Translating it yields CASSPSGRGYEQYF.

The J gene is TRBJ2-1, the V gene TRBV4-2, with 7 bases identical to TRBD2. Germline CDR1 is LGHNA and CDR2 is YNFKEQ. V gave up 0 bases and J gave up 2 bases; unmatched junction bases: 7. The CDR3 runs 17 residues. This CDR3 reads CASSQDLPSGTYNEQFF. Here the CDR3 DNA reads TGTGCCAGCAGCCAAGATCTCCCCAGCGGGACCTACAATGAGCAGTTCTTC.

The V call is TRBV28, the J call TRBJ1-6, with a possible D match to TRBD1 (5 bases). The germline CDR1 and CDR2 sequences are MDHEN and SYDVKM. The CDR3 runs to 14 residues. V lost 5 bases and J lost 7, with 12 bases in between. CDR3 bases: TGTGCCAGCAGTCCGGGACTCCAGAATTCACCCCTCCACTTT. Residues: CASSPGLQNSPLHF.

The rearrangement uses TRBV14 and TRBJ2-5, with a tentative D call TRBD1 (5 bases). Germline-derived CDR1 and CDR2 are SGHDN and FVKESK. The CDR3 consists of 15 residues. The V and J ends lost 3 bases and 3 bases respectively, with 14 bases between them. CDR3 amino acids: CASSQERAGKETQYF. The DNA for the CDR3 is TGTGCCAGCAGCCAGGAACGAGCAGGGAAAGAGACCCAGTACTTC.

This clone has a handful of counts. The chain combines TRBV4-2 with TRBJ2-3, with 7 positions matching TRBD1. V shed 4 bases and J 4 bases; nucleotides not matched to a gene: 11. Germline lookup yields CDR1 LGHNA and CDR2 YNFKEQ. The length of the CDR3 is 16 residues. In nucleotides, the CDR3 is TGTGCCAGCAGCCGATCGCCGGGACAGAGACCAGATACGCAGTATTTT. Amino acid sequence: CASSRSPGQRPDTQYF.

In this sample, this clone turned up a few times. The rearrangement joins TRBV7-3 to TRBJ2-2; D is undetermined. CDR3 length: 12 amino acids. V was trimmed by 2 bases and J by 5 bases, leaving 3 bases between them. Germline V CDR1 and CDR2: SGHTA, FQGTGA. CDR3 sequence reads: CASSLLTGELFF. In DNA form, the CDR3 reads TGTGCCAGCAGCTTACTGACCGGGGAGCTGTTTTTT.

The J gene is TRBJ2-1, the V gene TRBV5-6; D possibly corresponds to TRBD1 (5 bases). Germline CDR1 and CDR2: SGHDT and YYEEEE. Trimming shortened V by 5 bases and J by 2 bases, and 11 bases separated the two germline ends. CDR3 length equals 14 residues. CDR3 in DNA: TGTGCCAGCAGTCCGAAAGGGGCCTACAATGAGCAGTTCTTC. Its translation: CASSPKGAYNEQFF.

The chain combines TRBV30 with TRBJ1-3, with D possibly being TRBD1 (5 bases). Between the trimmed V and J ends, which lost 2 bases and 8 bases, there was a span of 10 bases. There are 12 residues in the CDR3. Germline V gene sequence: CDR1 GTSNPN, CDR2 SVGIG (reference sequence). In DNA form, the CDR3 reads TGTGCCTGGAGTACAACGACAGACACCATATATTTT. Amino acid sequence: CAWSTTTDTIYF. Full variable domain (remainder filled in from reference TRBV30 and TRBJ1-3): SQTIHQWPATLVQPVGSPLSLECTVEGTSNPNLYWYRQAAGRGLQLLFYSVGIGQISSEVPQNLSASRPQDRQFILSSKKLLLSDSGFYLCAWSTTTDTIYFGEGSWLTVV.

CDR3 loop: CASSLGPPGTEAFF. CDR3 nucleotides: TGTGCCAGCAGCTTGGGGCCCCCGGGCACTGAAGCTTTCTTT. J is TRBJ1-1 and V is TRBV5-6; D remains unclear. The CDR3 runs to 14 residues. Germline V gene sequence: CDR1 SGHDT, CDR2 YYEEEE. The germline V and J ends were trimmed by 0 bases and 4 bases, with 10 bases remaining between them.

In this sample, this clone turned up a few times. This chain uses TRBV9 with TRBJ2-2; 8 bases are shared with TRBD1. Unmatched junction bases numbered 9, after V lost 3 bases and J lost 5 bases. Germline assignment: CDR1 SGDLS and CDR2 YYNGEE. The CDR3 is 16 residues long. The CDR3 sequence: CASSAGTGMQTGELFF. Here the CDR3 DNA reads TGTGCCAGCAGCGCTGGGACAGGTATGCAGACCGGGGAGCTGTTTTTT. The full variable domain, completed using reference TRBV9 and TRBJ2-2, is DSGVTQTPKHLITATGQRVTLRCSPRSGDLSVYWYQQSLDQGLQFLIQYYNGEERAKGNILERFSAQQFPDLHSELNLSSLELGDSALYFCASSAGTGMQTGELFFGEGSRLTVL.

This clone was observed a few times. Written as DNA, the CDR3 is TGTGCCAGCAGCTTAGATGGACGGGACAGGGTGTACGAGCAGTACTTC. As protein: CASSLDGRDRVYEQYF. This chain connects TRBV11-2 to TRBJ2-7, with 9 bases lining up with TRBD1. Germline-derived CDR1 and CDR2 are SGHAT and FQNNGV. The CDR3 extends over 16 amino acids. V was clipped by 0 bases and J by 4 bases; unmatched bases: 7.

This clone was seen a handful of times. This chain uses TRBV5-1 with TRBJ2-2; 9 nucleotides line up with TRBD1. Trimming removed 2 bases from V and 5 bases from J; junction bases left unmatched: 7. This CDR3 has 16 residues. Germline assignment: CDR1 SGHRS and CDR2 YFSETQ. For the CDR3, the DNA is TGCGCCAGCAGCTTAACCGGGACAGGGCAAACCGGGGAGCTGTTTTTT. Amino acids: CASSLTGTGQTGELFF.

The chain is built from TRBV2 and TRBJ1-2; TRBD1 is a possible D gene (6 bases). Trimming took off 8 bases at V and 6 bases at J, with 22 bases between the two ends. There are 15 residues in the CDR3. Germline V gene sequence: CDR1 SNHLY, CDR2 FYNNEI. In DNA form, the CDR3 reads TGTGCCAGCGAAATAACTACAGCGGGGGCCCATGGCTACACCTTC. Translated: CASEITTAGAHGYTF.

The chain links TRBV10-1 to TRBJ2-1; TRBD1 is a possible D gene (6 bases). V lost 7 bases and J lost 7, with 17 bases in between. The germline V gene encodes CDR1 WNHNN and CDR2 SYGVQD (reference sequence). The CDR3 length is 14 residues. Written as DNA, the CDR3 is TGCGCCAGCATCCACAGGGCATGGGGGAATGAGCAGTTCTTC. It codes for CASIHRAWGNEQFF.

Comments on this clone: The junction and the germline gene differ at one end; a read error may be behind it. This sequence joins TRBV30 and TRBJ2-2; 8 positions match TRBD2. The germline CDR1 and CDR2 sequences are GTSNPN and SVGIG (reference sequence). The CDR3 is made up of 13 amino acids. CDR3 protein: CGGAGLNTGELFF. The DNA of the CDR3 is TGCGGGGGGGCGGGGCTGAACACCGGGGAGCTGTTTTTT. The full variable domain, completed using reference TRBV30 and TRBJ2-2, is SQTIHQWPATLVQPVGSPLSLECTVEGTSNPNLYWYRQAAGRGLQLLFYSVGIGQISSEVPQNLSASRPQDRQFILSSKKLLLSDSGFYLCGGAGLNTGELFFGEGSRLTVL.